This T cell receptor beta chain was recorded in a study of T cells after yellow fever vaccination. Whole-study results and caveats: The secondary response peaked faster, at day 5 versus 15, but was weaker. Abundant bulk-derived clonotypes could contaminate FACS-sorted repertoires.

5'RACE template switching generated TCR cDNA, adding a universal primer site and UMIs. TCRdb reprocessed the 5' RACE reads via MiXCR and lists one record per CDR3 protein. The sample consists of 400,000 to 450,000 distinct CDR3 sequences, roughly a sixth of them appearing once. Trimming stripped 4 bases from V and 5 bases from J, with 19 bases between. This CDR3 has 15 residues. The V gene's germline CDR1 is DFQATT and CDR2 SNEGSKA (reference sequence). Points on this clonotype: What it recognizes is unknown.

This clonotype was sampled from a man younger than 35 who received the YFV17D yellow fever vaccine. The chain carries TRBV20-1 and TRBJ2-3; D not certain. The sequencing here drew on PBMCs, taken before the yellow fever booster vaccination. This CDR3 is CSAKAQPGSGDTQYF. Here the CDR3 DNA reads TGCAGTGCTAAGGCGCAACCCGGCTCGGGAGATACGCAGTATTTT.